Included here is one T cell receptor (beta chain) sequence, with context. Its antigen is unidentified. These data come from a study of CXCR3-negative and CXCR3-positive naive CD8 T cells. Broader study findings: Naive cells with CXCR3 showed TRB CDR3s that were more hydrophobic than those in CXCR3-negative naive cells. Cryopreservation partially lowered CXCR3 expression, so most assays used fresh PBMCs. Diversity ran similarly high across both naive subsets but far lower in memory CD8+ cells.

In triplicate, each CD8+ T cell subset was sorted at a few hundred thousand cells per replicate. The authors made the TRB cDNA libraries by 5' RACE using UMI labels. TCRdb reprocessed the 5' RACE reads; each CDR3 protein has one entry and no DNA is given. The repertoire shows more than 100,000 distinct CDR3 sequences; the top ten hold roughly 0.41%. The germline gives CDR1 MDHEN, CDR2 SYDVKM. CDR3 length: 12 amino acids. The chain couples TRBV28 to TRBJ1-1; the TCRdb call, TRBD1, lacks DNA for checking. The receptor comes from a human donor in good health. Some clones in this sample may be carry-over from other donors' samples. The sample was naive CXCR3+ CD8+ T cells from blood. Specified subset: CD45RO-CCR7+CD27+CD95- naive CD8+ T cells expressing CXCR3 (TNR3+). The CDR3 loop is CASSPLLGEAFF.